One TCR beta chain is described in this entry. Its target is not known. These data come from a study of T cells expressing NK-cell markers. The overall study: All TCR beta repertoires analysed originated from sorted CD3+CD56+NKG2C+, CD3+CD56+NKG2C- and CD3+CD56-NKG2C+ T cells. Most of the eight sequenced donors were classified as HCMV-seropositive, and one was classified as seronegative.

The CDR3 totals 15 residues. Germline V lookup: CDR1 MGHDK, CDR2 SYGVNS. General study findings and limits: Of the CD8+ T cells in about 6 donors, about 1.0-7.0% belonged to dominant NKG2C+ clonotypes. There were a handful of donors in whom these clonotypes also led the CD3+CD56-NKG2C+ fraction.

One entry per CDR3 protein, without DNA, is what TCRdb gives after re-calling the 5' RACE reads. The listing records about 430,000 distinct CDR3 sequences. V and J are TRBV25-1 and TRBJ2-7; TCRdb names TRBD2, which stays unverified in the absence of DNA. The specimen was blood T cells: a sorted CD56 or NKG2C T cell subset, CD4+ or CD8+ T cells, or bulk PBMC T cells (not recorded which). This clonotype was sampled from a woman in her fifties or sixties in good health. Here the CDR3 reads CASSEYPSGSYEQYF.